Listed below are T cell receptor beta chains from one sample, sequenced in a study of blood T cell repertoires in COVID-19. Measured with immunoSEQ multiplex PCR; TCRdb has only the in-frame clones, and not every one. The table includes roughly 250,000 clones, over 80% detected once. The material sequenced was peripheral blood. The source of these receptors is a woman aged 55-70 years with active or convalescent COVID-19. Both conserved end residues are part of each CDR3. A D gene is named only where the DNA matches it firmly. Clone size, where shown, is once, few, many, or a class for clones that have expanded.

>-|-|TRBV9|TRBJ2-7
TGTGCCAGCAGCGTAGGAAGCGGGCCTACCTACGAGCAGTACTTC
CASSVGSGPTYEQYF
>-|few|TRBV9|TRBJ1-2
TGTGCCAGCAGCGGAGGTATGGGGGGTCCGCTTGGCTACACCTTC
CASSGGMGGPLGYTF
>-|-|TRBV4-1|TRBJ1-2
TGCGCCAGCAGCCAAACGGGACTGTCGGACTATGGCTACACCTTC
CASSQTGLSDYGYTF
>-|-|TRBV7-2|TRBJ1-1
TGTGCCAGCAGCCCCCCCCGACAGAACACTGAAGCTTTCTTT
CASSPPRQNTEAFF
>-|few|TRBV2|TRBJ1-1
TGTGCCAGCAGTGAATGGTTGAACAGACAGATCAACACTGAAGCTTTCTTT
CASSEWLNRQINTEAFF
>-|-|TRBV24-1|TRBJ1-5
TGTGCCACCAGTGATTTGTCCCAGAATAGCAATCAGCCCCAGCATTTT
CATSDLSQNSNQPQHF
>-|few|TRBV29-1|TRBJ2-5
TGCAGCGTGCTAGCGAGTCAAGAGACCCAGTACTTC
CSVLASQETQYF
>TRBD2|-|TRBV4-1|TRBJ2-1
TGCGCCAGCAGCCCGCGGGAGGGAGGCTACAATGAGCAGTTCTTC
CASSPREGGYNEQFF
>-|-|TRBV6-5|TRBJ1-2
TGTGCCAGCAGTTACTCGGCAGGAAACTATGGCTACACCTTC
CASSYSAGNYGYTF
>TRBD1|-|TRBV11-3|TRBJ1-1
TGTGCCAGCAGCTTAGAGGCAGGGGGAAGGGCTTTCTTT
CASSLEAGGRAFF
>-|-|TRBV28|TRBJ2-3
TGTGCCAGCAGTTTATACTCGGACAAAGAAGGAGATACGCAGTATTTT
CASSLYSDKEGDTQYF
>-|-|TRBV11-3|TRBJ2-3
TGTGCCAGCAGCTGGGGAGCGGAGGGCACAGATACGCAGTATTTT
CASSWGAEGTDTQYF
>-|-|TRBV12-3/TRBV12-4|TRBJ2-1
TGTGCCAGCAGTTTCGGGACAACGGTGCAGTTCTTC
CASSFGTTVQFF
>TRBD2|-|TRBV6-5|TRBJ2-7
TGTGCCAGCATGATTAGCGGGAGTTTCTACGAGCAGTACTTC
CASMISGSFYEQYF
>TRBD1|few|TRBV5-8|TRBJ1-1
TGTGCCAGCAGCTTGGTTCCAGGGGGCATCACTGAAGCTTTCTTT
CASSLVPGGITEAFF
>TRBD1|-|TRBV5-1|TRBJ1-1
TGCGCCAGCAGCTTCGGACAGGGTAGCACTGAAGCTTTCTTT
CASSFGQGSTEAFF
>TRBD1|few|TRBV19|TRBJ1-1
TGTGCCAGTAGTATAGGGGACAGGGGTGTGGGGAACACTGAAGCTTTCTTT
CASSIGDRGVGNTEAFF